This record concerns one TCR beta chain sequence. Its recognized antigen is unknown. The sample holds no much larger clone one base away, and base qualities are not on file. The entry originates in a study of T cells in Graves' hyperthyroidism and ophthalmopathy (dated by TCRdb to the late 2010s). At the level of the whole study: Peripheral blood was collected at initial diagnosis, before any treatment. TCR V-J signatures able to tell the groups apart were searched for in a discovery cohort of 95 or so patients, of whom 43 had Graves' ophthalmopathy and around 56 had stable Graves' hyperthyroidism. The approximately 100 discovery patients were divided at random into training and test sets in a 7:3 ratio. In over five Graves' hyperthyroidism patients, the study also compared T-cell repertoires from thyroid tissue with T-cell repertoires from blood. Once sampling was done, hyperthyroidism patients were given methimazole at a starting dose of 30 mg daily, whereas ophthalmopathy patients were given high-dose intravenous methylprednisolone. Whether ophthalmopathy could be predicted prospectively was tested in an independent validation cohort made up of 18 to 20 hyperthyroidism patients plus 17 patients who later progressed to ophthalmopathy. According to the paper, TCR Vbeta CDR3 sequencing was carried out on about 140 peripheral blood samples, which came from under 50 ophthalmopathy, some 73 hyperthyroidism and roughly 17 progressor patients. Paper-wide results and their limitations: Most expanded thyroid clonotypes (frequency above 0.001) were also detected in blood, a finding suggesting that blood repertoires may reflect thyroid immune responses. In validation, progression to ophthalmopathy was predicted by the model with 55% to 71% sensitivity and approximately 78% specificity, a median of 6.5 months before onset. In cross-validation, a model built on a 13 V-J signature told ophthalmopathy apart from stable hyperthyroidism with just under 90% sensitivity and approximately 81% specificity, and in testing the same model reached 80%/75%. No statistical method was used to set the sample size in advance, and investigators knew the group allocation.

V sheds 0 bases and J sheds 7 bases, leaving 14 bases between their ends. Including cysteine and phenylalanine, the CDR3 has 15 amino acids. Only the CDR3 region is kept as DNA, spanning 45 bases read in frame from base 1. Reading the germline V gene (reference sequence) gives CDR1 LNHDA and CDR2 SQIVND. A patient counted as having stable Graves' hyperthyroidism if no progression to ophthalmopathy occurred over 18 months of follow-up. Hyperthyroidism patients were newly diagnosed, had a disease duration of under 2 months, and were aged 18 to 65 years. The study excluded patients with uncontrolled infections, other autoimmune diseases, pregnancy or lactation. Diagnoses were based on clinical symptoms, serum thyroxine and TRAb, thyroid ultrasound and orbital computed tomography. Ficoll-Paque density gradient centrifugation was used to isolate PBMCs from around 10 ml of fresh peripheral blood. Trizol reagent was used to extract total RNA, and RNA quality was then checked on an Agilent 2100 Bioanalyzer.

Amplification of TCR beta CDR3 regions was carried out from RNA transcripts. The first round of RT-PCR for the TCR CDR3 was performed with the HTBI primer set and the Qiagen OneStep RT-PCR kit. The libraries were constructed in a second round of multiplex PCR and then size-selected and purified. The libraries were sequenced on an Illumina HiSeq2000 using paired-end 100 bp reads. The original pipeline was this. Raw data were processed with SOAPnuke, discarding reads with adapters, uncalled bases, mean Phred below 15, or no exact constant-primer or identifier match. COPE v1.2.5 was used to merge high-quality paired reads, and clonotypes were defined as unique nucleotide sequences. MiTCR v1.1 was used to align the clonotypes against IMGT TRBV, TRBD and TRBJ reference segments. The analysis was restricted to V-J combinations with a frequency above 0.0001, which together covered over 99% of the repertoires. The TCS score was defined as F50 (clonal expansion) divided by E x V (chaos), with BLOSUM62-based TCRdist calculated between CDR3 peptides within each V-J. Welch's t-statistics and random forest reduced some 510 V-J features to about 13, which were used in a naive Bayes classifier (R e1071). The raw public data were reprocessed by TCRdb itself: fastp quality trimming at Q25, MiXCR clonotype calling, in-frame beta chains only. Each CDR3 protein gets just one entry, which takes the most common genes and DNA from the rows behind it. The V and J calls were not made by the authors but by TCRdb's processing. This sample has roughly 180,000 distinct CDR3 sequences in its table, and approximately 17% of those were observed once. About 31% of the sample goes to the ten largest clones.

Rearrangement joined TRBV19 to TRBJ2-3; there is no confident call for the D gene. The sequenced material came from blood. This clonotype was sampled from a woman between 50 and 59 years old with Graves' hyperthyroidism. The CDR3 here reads CASSIDLSSTNTQYF. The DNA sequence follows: TGTGCCAGTAGTATAGATCTGTCCTCCACTAATACGCAGTATTTT.